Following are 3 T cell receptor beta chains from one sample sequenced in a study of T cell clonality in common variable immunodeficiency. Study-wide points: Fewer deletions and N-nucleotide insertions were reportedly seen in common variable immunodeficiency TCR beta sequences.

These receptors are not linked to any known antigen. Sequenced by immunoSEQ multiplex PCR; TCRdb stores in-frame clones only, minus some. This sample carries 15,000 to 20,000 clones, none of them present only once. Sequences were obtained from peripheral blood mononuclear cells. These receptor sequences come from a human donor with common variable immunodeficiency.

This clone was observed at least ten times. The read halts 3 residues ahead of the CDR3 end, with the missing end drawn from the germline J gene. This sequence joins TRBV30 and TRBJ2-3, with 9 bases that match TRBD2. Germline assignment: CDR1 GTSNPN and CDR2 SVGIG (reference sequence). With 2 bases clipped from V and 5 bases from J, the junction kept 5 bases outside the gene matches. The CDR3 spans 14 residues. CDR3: CAWSTGGGEDTQYF. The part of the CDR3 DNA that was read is TGTGCCTGGAGTACCGGCGGGGGGGAAGATACG.

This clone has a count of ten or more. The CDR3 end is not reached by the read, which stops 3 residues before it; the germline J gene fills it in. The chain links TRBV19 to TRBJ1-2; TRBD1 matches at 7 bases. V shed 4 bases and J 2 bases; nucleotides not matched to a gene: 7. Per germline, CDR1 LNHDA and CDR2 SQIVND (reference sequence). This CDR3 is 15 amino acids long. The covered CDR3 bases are TGTGCCAGTAGTAGGGACAGACCGAACAACTATGGC. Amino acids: CASSRDRPNNYG. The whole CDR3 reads CASSRDRPNNYGYTF.

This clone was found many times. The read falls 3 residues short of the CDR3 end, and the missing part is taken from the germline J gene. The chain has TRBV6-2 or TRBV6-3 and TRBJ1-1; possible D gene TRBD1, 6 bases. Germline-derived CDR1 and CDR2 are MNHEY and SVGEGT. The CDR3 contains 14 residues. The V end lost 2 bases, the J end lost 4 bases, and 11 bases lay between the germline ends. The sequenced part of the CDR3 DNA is TGTGCCAGCAGTTACCAGGGGACGGGCACTGAA. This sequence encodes CASSYQGTGTE. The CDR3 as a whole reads CASSYQGTGTEAFF.